This T cell receptor beta chain was observed in a study of response to subunit inactivated influenza vaccine (dated by TCRdb to between 2017 and 2018). At the level of the whole study: To follow how T cells responded to a trivalent subunit inactivated influenza vaccine, the researchers relied on deep quantitative profiling of the T cell receptor repertoire. Overall results and qualifications from the work: According to the authors, only a limited number of new T cells may be recruited by each seasonal influenza vaccination.

The method behind the library was RT-PCR. Data came from an Illumina HiSeq 2500. TCRdb reworked the public reads: Q25 trimming with fastp, MiXCR clone assembly, productive beta chains retained. All rows with the same CDR3 protein become a single entry with the most common DNA and genes. This sample holds some 540,000 distinct CDR3 sequences; approximately 22% were observed only once. Together, the top ten hold about 3% of the sample. This clonotype turned up a few times. There is no known antigen for this receptor. Base qualities are not provided; no much larger clone lies one nucleotide away. At the junction V is shortened by 2 bases and J by 2 bases, with 10 bases in between. Taken from cysteine to phenylalanine, the CDR3 has 15 residues. The only DNA kept is the CDR3, 45 bases in frame from the first base. These same data were also listed under a study on T cells expressing NK-cell markers. The second paper further reports: TCR beta cDNA libraries were prepared using 5'RACE template switching, which introduced a universal primer site and unique molecular identifiers. About 8 donors provided sorted CD3+CD56+NKG2C+, CD3+CD56+NKG2C- and CD3+CD56-NKG2C+ T-cell subsets, whose TCR beta-chain repertoires were profiled. Seven of the eight sequenced donors were HCMV-seropositive and one was HCMV-seronegative. In several experiments an anti-gammadeltaTCR antibody was added to restrict sorting to alphabetaTCR-expressing T cells. In roughly six donors, the dominant CD3+CD56+NKG2C+ clonotypes ranked among the top 10 CD8+ clonotypes, making up roughly 1.0-8% of CD8+ T cells. Those dominant clonotypes were again the most abundant among CD3+CD56-NKG2C+ cells in a few donors, at about 28.3-60.1%. Whether the expanded NKG2C-expressing T cell clones were specific for HCMV antigens remained unclear. All eight donors whose samples were sequenced were randomly selected healthy volunteers, three of them men and five women. A commercial ELISA kit detecting HCMV-specific IgG in serum was used to determine HCMV serostatus. Ficoll density gradient centrifugation was used to isolate peripheral blood mononuclear cells from blood. CD4+ and CD8+ T cells were isolated from PBMC by magnetic immunoseparation with Miltenyi isolation kits. cDNA synthesis was primed from the TCR beta constant segment, followed by two successive PCR amplification steps. The libraries were sequenced on Illumina HiSeq 2000/2500, MiSeq or NextSeq, producing 2 x 150 bp reads. MIGEC was used to demultiplex reads and group the reads by UMI, and MiTCR was used to assemble and quantify clonotypes. To remove erroneous sequences, TCR cDNA sequences were retained only when supported by two or more reads. The tcR package was used for downstream repertoire analysis, with clonotypes matched between fractions based on CDR3 nucleotide sequence plus V segment. VDJmatch was used to annotate antigen specificity against VDJdb, with one amino acid substitution allowed in CDR3.

The sample consisted of CD4+ T cells sorted from PBMCs, taken roughly 13 days after vaccination. The source of this sequence is a man aged 45-60 years who received an inactivated influenza vaccine. Donor details come from another sample of the same person, matched by shared clones. Recombination linked TRBV12-3 or TRBV12-4 to TRBJ1-5; no D gene can be assigned with confidence. The CDR3 protein is CASSLSLAGNQPQHF. Here is the DNA: TGTGCCAGCAGTTTATCACTAGCGGGCAATCAGCCCCAGCATTTT.